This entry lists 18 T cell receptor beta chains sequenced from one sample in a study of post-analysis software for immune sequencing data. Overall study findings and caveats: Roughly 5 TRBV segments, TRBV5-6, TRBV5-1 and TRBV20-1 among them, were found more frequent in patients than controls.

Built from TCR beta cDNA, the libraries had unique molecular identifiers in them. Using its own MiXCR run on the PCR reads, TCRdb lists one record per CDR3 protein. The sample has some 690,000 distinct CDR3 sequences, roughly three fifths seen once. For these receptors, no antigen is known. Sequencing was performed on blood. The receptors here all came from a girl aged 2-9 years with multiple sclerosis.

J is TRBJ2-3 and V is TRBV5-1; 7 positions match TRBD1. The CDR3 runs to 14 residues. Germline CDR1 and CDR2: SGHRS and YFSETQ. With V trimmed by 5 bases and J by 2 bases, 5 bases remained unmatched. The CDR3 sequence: CASRGTVTTDTQYF. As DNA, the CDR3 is TGCGCCAGCAGGGGGACAGTGACCACAGATACGCAGTATTTT.

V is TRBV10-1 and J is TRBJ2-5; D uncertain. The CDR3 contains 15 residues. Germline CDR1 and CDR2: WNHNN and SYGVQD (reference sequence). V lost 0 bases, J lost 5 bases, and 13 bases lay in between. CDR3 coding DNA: TGCGCCAGCAGTGAGTCGCTTGGGGTTTTGGAGACCCAGTACTTC. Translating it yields CASSESLGVLETQYF.

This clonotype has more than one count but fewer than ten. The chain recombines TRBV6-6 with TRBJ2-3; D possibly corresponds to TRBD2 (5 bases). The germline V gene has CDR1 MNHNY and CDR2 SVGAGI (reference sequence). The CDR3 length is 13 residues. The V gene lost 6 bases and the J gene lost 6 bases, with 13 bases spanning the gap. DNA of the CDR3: TGTGCCAGCAGCTCCCGGTCGGGGGATACGCAGTATTTT. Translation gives CASSSRSGDTQYF.

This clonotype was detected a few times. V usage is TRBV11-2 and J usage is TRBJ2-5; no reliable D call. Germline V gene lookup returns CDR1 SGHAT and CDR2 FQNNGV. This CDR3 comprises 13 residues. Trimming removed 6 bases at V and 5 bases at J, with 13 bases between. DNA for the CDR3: TGTGCCAGCAGTCTAAGCCCCCGGGAGACCCAGTACTTC. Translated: CASSLSPRETQYF.

The CDR3 DNA follows: TGCAGCGGGGGACGGGGGGACCAAGAGACCCAGTACTTC. Its translation is CSGGRGDQETQYF. The J gene is TRBJ2-5, the V gene TRBV29-1, with TRBD2 identical over 7 bases. This CDR3 contains 13 residues. V gave up 7 bases and J gave up 0 bases; unmatched junction bases: 5. From germline, CDR1 is SQVTM and CDR2 ANQGSEA. The full variable domain, its missing parts supplied by reference TRBV29-1 and TRBJ2-5, is SAVISQKPSRDICQRGTSLTIQCQVDSQVTMMFWYRQQPGQSLTLIATANQGSEATYESGFVIDKFPISRPNLTFSTLTVSNMSPEDSSIYLCSGGRGDQETQYFGPGTRLLVL.

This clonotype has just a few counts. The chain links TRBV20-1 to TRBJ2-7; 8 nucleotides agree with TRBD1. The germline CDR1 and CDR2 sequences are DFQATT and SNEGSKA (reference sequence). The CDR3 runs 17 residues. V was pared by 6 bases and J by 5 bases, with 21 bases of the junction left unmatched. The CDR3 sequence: CSALNRGFSVGFHEQYF. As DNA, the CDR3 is TGCAGTGCCCTAAACAGGGGGTTTTCGGTTGGGTTCCACGAGCAGTACTTC.

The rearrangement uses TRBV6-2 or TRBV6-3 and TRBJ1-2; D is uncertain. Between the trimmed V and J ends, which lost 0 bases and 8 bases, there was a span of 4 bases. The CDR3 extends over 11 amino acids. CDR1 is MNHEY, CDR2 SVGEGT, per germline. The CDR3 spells CASSYSEGYTF. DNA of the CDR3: TGTGCCAGCAGTTACTCGGAAGGCTACACCTTC.

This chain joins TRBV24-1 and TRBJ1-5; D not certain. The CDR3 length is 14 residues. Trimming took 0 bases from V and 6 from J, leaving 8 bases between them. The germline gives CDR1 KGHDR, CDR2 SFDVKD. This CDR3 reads CATSDLDRTQPQHF. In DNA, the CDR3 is TGTGCCACCAGTGATTTGGATCGGACTCAGCCCCAGCATTTT.

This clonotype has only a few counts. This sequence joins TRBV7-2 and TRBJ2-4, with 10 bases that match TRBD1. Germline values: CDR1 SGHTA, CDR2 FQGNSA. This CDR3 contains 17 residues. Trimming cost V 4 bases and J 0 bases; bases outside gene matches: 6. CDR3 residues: CASSSGTGVRAKNIQYF. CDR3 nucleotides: TGTGCCAGCAGCTCCGGGACAGGGGTACGAGCCAAAAACATTCAGTACTTC.

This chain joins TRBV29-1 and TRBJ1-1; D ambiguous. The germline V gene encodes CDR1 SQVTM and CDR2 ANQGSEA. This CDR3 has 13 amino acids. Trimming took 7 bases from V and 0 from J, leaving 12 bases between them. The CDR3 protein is CSGGRSLNTEAFF. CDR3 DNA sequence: TGCAGCGGTGGAAGGTCTCTGAACACTGAAGCTTTCTTT.

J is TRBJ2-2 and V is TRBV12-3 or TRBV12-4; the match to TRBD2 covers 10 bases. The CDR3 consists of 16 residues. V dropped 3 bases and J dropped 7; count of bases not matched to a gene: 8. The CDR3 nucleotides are TGTGCCAGCAGTTTTGTCCTAGCGGGAGCGGGCGGGGAGCTGTTTTTT. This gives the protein CASSFVLAGAGGELFF.

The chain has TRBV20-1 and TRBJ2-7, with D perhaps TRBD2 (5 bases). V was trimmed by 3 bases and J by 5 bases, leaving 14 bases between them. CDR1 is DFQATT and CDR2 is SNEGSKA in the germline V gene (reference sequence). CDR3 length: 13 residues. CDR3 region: CSASFRTLNEQYF. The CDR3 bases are TGCAGTGCTAGTTTTAGGACTCTTAACGAGCAGTACTTC.

This CDR3 reads CASTKQPPLGVNAGELFF. DNA for the CDR3: TGTGCCAGCACCAAACAGCCGCCGCTGGGGGTTAACGCCGGGGAGCTGTTTTTT. The genes are TRBV13 and TRBJ2-2; either TRBD1 or TRBD2 may supply D (5 bases each). This CDR3 region has 18 residues. Trimming stripped 7 bases from V and 6 bases from J, with 27 bases between. The V gene's germline CDR1 is PRHDT and CDR2 FYEKMQ (reference sequence).

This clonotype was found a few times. The CDR3 is CASSQAGGDDAQYF. DNA of the CDR3: TGTGCCAGCAGCCAAGCGGGAGGGGACGATGCGCAGTATTTT. The chain joins TRBV4-2 to TRBJ2-3, with TRBD2 identical over 8 bases. This CDR3 has 14 amino acids. Trimming at V came to 1 base and at J to 10 bases, leaving 7 bases not matched to a gene. Germline V gene data show CDR1 as LGHNA and CDR2 as YNFKEQ.

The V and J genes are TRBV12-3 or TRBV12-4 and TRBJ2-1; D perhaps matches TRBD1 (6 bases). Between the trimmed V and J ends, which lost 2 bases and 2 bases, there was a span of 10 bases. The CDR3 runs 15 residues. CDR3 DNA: TGTGCCAGCAGTTTACAGGGGATGCCCTACAATGAGCAGTTCTTC. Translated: CASSLQGMPYNEQFF.

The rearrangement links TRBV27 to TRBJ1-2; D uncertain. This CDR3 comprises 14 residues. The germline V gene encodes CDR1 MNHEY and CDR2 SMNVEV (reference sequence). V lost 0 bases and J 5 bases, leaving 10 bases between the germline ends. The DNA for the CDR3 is TGTGCCAGCAGTTTATCGATATCGGCTTATGGCTACACCTTC. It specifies CASSLSISAYGYTF.

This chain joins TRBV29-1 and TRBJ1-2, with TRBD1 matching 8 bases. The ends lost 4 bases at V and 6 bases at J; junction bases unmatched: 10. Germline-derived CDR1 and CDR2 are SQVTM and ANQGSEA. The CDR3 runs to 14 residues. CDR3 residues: CSVVRDRTLDGYTF. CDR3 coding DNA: TGCAGCGTTGTCCGGGACAGGACTTTGGATGGCTACACCTTC.

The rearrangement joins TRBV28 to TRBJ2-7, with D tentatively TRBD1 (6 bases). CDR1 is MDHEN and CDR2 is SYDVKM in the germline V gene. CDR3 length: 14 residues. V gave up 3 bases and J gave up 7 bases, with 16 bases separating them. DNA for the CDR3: TGTGCCAGCAGTTTTAGTACAGGGCTGCGAGAGCAGTACTTC. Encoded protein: CASSFSTGLREQYF.